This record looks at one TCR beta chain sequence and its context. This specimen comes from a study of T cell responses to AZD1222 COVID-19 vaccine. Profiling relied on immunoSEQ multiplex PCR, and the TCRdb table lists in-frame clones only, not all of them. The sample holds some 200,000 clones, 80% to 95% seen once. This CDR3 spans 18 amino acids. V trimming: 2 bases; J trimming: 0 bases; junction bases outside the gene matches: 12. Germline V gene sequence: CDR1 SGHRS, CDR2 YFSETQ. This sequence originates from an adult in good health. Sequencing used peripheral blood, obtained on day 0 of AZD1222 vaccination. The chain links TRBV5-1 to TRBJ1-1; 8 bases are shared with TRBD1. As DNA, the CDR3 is TGCGCCAGCAGCTTTAGTAGACAGGGGCGACTCTTGAACACTGAAGCTTTCTTT. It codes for CASSFSRQGRLLNTEAFF. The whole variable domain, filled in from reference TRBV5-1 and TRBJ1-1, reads KAGVTQTPRYLIKTRGQQVTLSCSPISGHRSVSWYQQTPGQGLQFLFEYFSETQRNKGNFPGRFSGRQFSNSRSEMNVSTLELGDSALYLCASSFSRQGRLLNTEAFFGQGTRLTVV.